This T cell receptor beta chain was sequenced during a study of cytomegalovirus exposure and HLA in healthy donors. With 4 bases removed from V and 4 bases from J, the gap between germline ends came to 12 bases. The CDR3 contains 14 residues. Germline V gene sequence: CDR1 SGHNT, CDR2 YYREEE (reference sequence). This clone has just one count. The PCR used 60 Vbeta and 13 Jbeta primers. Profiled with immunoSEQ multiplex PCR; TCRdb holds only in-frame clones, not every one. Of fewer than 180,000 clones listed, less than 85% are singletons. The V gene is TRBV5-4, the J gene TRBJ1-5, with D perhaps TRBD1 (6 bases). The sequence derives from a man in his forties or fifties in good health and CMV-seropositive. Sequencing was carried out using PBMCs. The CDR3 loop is CASSAGQFNQPQHF. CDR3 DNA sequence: TGTGCCAGCAGCGCCGGACAGTTTAATCAGCCCCAGCATTTT.